This T cell receptor beta chain was sequenced in a study of T cell repertoires in cytomegalovirus infection. Looked up from germline, CDR1 is SGHVS and CDR2 is FNYEAQ. This CDR3 comprises 14 residues. Trimming removed 1 base from V and 3 bases from J, with 10 bases in between. TCRdb redid the calling of the reads with MiXCR, one entry per CDR3 protein. This sample carries under 200,000 distinct CDR3 sequences, roughly 20% of them seen once, and the ten largest clones take around a quarter. Concerning this clonotype: Its target is unknown.

Study outcomes and limitations: The cumulative frequency of public TCR beta families distinguished individuals who carried CMV together with the relevant HLA.

The input for sequencing was CD8+ T cells from cultured PBMCs, taken from culture after CMV antigen stimulation. This sequence was found in a human donor in good health (CMV status not recorded). Some clones in this sample may be carry-over from other donors' samples. This rearrangement joins TRBV7-6 to TRBJ2-7, with D unresolved. As DNA, the CDR3 is TGTGCCAGCAGCTTAGGGCAGATTCACTACGAGCAGTACTTC. Its protein product is CASSLGQIHYEQYF.